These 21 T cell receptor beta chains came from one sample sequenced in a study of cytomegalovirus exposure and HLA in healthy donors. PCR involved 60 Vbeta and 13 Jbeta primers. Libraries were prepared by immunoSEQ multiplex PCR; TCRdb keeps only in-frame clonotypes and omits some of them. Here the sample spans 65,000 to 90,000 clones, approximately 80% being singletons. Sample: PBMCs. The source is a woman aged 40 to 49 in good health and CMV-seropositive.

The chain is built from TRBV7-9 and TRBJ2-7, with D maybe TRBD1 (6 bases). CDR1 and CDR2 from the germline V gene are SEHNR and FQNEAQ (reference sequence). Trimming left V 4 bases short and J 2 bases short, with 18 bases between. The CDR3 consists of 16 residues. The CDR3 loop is CASSSQGSAAPYEQYF. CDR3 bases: TGTGCCAGCAGCTCCCAGGGGTCGGCCGCGCCCTACGAGCAGTACTTC.

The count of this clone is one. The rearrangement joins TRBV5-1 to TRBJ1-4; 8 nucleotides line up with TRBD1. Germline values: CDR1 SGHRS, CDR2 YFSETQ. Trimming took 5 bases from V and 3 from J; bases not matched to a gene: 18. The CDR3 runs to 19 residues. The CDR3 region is CASRTAPRQGILANEKLFF. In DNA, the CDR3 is TGCGCCAGCAGAACCGCCCCGAGACAGGGGATTTTAGCTAATGAAAAACTGTTTTTT.

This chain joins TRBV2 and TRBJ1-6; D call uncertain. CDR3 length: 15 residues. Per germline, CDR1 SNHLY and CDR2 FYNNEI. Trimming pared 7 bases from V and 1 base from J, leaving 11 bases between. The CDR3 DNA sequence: TGTGCCAGCACCGGTGGCAGGTCCTATAATTCACCCCTCCACTTT. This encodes CASTGGRSYNSPLHF.

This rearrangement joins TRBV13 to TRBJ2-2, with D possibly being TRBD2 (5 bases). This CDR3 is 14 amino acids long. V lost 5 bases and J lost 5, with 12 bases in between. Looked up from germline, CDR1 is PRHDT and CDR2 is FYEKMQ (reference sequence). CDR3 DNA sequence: TGTGCCAGCAGCCCCGGGGTGGGGACCGGGGAGCTGTTTTTT. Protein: CASSPGVGTGELFF.

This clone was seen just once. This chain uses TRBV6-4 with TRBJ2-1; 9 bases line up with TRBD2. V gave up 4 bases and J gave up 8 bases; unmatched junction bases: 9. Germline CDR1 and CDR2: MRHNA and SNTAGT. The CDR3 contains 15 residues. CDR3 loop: CASSAPGTSLDEQFF. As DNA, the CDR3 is TGTGCCAGCAGTGCTCCCGGGACTAGCCTCGATGAGCAGTTCTTC.

CDR3 in DNA: TGCGCCAGCAGCTTGGACAGGGGATCCTACGAGCAGTACTTC. Translating it yields CASSLDRGSYEQYF. This sequence joins TRBV5-1 and TRBJ2-7; 7 bases fit TRBD1. The CDR3 has 14 residues. Germline assignment: CDR1 SGHRS and CDR2 YFSETQ. V gave up 0 bases and J gave up 1 base; unmatched junction bases: 1. Using reference TRBV5-1 and TRBJ2-7 for the parts outside the CDR3, the full variable domain is KAGVTQTPRYLIKTRGQQVTLSCSPISGHRSVSWYQQTPGQGLQFLFEYFSETQRNKGNFPGRFSGRQFSNSRSEMNVSTLELGDSALYLCASSLDRGSYEQYFGPGTRLTVT.

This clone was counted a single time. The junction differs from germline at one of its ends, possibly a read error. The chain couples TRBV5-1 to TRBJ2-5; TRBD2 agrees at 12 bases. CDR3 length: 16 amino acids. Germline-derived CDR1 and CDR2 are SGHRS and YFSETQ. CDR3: CASSLGASGGEETQYF. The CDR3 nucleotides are TGCGCCAGCAGTTTGGGAGCTAGCGGGGGGGAAGAGACCCAGTACTTC. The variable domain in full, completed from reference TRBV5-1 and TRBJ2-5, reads KAGVTQTPRYLIKTRGQQVTLSCSPISGHRSVSWYQQTPGQGLQFLFEYFSETQRNKGNFPGRFSGRQFSNSRSEMNVSTLELGDSALYLCASSLGASGGEETQYFGPGTRLLVL.

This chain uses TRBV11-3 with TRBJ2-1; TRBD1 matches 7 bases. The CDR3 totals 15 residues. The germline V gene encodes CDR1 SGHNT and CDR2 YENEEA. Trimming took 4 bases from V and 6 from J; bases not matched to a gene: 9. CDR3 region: CASSSRTGSVNEQFF. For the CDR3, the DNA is TGTGCCAGCAGCTCCCGGACAGGATCGGTCAATGAGCAGTTCTTC.

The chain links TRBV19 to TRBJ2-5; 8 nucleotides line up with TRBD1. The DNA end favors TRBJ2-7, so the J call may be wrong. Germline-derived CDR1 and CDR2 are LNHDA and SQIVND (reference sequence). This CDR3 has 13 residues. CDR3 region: CASSFGQGFEQYF. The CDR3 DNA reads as TGTGCCAGTAGTTTCGGACAGGGATTCGAGCAGTACTTC.

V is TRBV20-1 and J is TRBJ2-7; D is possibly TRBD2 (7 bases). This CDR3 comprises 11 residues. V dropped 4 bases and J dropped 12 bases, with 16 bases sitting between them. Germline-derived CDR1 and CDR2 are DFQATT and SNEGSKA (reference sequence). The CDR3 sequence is CSANLGGLGYF. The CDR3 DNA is TGCAGTGCTAACTTGGGGGGGCTGGGGTACTTC.

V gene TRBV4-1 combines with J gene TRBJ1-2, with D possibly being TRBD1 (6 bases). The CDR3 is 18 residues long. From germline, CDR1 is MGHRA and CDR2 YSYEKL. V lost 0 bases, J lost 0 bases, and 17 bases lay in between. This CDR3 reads CASSQDPSRTVANYGYTF. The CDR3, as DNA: TGCGCCAGCAGCCAAGATCCATCCCGGACAGTAGCTAACTATGGCTACACCTTC.

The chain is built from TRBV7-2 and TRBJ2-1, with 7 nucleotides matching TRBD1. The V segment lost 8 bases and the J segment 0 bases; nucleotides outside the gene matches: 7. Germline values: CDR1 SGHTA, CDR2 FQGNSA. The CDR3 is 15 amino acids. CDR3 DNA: TGTGCCAGCTTGAAGGGGGCAAGCTCCTACAATGAGCAGTTCTTC. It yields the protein CASLKGASSYNEQFF.

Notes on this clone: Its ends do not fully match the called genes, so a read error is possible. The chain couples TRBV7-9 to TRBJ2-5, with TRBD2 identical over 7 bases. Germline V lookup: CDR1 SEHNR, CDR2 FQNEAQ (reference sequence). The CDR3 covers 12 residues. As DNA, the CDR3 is TGTTCCAGCAGCTTAGGACGGGAGGTCCAGTACTTC. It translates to CSSSLGREVQYF.

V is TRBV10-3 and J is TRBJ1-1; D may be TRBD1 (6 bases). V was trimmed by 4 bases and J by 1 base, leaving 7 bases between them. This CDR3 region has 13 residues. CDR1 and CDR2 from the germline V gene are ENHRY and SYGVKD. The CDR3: CAISVQGNTEAFF. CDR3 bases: TGTGCCATCAGTGTACAGGGGAACACTGAAGCTTTCTTT.

The CDR3 is CASSPNTDTQYF. Here the CDR3 DNA reads TGTGCCAGCAGTCCAAACACAGATACGCAGTATTTT. J is TRBJ2-3 and V is TRBV28; no clear D. V was pared by 5 bases and J by 2 bases, with 5 bases between. This CDR3 region has 12 residues. CDR1 is MDHEN and CDR2 is SYDVKM in the germline V gene.

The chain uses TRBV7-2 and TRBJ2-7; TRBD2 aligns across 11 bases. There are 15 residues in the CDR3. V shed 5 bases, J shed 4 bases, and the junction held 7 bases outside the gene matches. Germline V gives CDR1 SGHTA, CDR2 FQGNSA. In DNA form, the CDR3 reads TGTGCCAGCAGCCTTAGCGGGGGGGCATTATACGAGCAGTACTTC. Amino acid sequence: CASSLSGGALYEQYF.

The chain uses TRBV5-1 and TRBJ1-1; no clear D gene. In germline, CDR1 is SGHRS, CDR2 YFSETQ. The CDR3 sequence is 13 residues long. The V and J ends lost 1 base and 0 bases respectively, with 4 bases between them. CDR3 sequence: CASSLIMNTEAFF. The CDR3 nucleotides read TGCGCCAGCAGCTTGATCATGAACACTGAAGCTTTCTTT.

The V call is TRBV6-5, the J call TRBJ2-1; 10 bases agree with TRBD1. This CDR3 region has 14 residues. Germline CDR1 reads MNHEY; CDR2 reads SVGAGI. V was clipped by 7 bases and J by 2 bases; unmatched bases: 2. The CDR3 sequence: CASNDRGPYNEQFF. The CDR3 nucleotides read TGTGCCAGCAACGACAGGGGGCCCTACAATGAGCAGTTCTTC.

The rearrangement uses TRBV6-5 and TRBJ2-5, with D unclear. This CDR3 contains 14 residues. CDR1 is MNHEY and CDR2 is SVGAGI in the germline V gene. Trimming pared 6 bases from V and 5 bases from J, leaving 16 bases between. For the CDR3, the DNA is TGTGCCAGCAGACCCATCAGCGCGAGGGAGACCCAGTACTTC. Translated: CASRPISARETQYF.

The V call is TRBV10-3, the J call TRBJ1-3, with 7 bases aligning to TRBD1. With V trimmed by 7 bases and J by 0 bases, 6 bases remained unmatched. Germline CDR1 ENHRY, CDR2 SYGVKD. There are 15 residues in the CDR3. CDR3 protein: CAITGQAFSGNTIYF. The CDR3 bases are TGTGCCATCACAGGACAGGCCTTCTCTGGAAACACCATATATTTT.

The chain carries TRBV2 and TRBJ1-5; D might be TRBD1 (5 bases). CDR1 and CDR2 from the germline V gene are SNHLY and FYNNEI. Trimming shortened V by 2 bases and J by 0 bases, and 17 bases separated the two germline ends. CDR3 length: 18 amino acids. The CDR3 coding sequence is TGTGCCAGCAGTGAACAGGGAGGGTGGGGGGATAGCAATCAGCCCCAGCATTTT. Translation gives CASSEQGGWGDSNQPQHF. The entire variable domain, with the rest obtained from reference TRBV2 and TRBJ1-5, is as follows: EPEVTQTPSHQVTQMGQEVILRCVPISNHLYFYWYRQILGQKVEFLVSFYNNEISEKSEIFDDQFSVERPDGSNFTLKIRSTKLEDSAMYFCASSEQGGWGDSNQPQHFGDGTRLSIL.